A selection of T cell receptor beta chains follows, all from one sample in a study of blood T cell repertoires in COVID-19. Clones were sequenced by immunoSEQ multiplex PCR, and TCRdb holds only the in-frame ones, with some missing. The table includes fewer than 250,000 clones, around four fifths detected once. Sequenced: peripheral blood. Receptors were obtained from a woman in her sixties or seventies with active or convalescent COVID-19. CDR3s include the opening cysteine and the closing phenylalanine or tryptophan. Fields, in order: D gene, V gene, clone size, J gene, CDR3 DNA, CDR3 protein. A D gene is named only where the DNA matches it firmly. Clone size is not always given. Where it is, it says once, few, many or a class for expanded clones.

>.|TRBV5-6|.|TRBJ1-2
TGTGCCAGCAGCTTGGACAGGGACTATGGCTACACCTTC
CASSLDRDYGYTF
>.|TRBV7-2|.|TRBJ1-5
TGTGCCAGCAGCTTAGGAGACAGTGCCAATCAGCCCCAGCATTTT
CASSLGDSANQPQHF
>.|TRBV7-9|.|TRBJ2-2
TGTGCCAGCAGCCTCACTAACACCGGGGAGCTGTTTTTT
CASSLTNTGELFF
>TRBD2|TRBV30|.|TRBJ2-7
TGTGCCTGGAGTCCCGGGGTAGCGGGAGTCGAGCAGTACTTC
CAWSPGVAGVEQYF
>.|TRBV5-1|.|TRBJ1-3
TGCGCCAGCAGCCCGAAGACAGGCGAAAGAAACACCATATATTTT
CASSPKTGERNTIYF
>.|TRBV6-2/TRBV6-3|.|TRBJ2-7
TGTGCCAGCAGTTCAGCCGGCGGAAACTACGAGCAGTACTTC
CASSSAGGNYEQYF
>TRBD1|TRBV5-1|.|TRBJ2-7
TGCGCCAGCAGCTACGGACAGGGAGGCGAGCAGTACTTC
CASSYGQGGEQYF
>.|TRBV7-2|.|TRBJ1-3
TGTGCCAGCAGCTTACGGGTGGCTCTTGGAAACACCATATATTTT
CASSLRVALGNTIYF
>.|TRBV24-1|.|TRBJ1-5
TGTGCCACCAGTGATCTCGGGGCCCAGCATTTT
CATSDLGAQHF
>TRBD1|TRBV10-3|.|TRBJ1-2
TGTGCCATCAACCCGGGACAGGGGGTCTTAGGGTATGGCTACACCTTC
CAINPGQGVLGYGYTF
>TRBD2|TRBV10-3|.|TRBJ2-1
TGTGCCATCAGTGAGTCGACTAGCGGGAGGGCTAAAAGCTCCTACAATGAGCAGTTCTTC
CAISESTSGRAKSSYNEQFF
>TRBD2|TRBV10-2|.|TRBJ2-1
TGCGCCAGCAGTCGGACTAGCGGGAGGGCCAGTGAGCAGTTCTTC
CASSRTSGRASEQFF
>.|TRBV29-1|.|TRBJ1-1
TGCAGCTCAGCGGGGCCCTCGAACACTGAAGCTTTCTTT
CSSAGPSNTEAFF
>.|TRBV25-1|.|TRBJ1-2
TGTGCCAGCAGTGACGGAGGGGCTCGGAACTATGGCTACACCTTC
CASSDGGARNYGYTF
>.|TRBV15|many|TRBJ1-5
TGTGCCACCAGCAGATTCTTAAATAGCAATCAGCCCCAGCATTTT
CATSRFLNSNQPQHF
>.|TRBV7-8|.|TRBJ2-5
TGTGCCAGCAGCTTAGGGGACTGGACGGGAGAGACCCAGTACTTC
CASSLGDWTGETQYF
>.|TRBV3-1/TRBV3-2|.|TRBJ1-2
TGTGCCAGCAGCCAAGGCGCGGGGGCACTTGGCTACACCTTC
CASSQGAGALGYTF
>.|TRBV21-1|.|TRBJ2-1
TGTGCCAGCAGCAAAGCTCTAGCGGCGAGCTCCTACAATGAGCAGTTCTTC
CASSKALAASSYNEQFF
>TRBD1|TRBV7-8|.|TRBJ1-1
TGTGCCAGCAGCGTGGACAGGGGACGGACTGAAGCTTTCTTT
CASSVDRGRTEAFF
>.|TRBV2|.|TRBJ2-6
TGTGCCAGCAGAGGTGGGGCTGATGGGGCCAACGTCCTGACTTTC
CASRGGADGANVLTF
>TRBD1|TRBV5-4|once|TRBJ1-1
TGTGCCAGCAGCAACAAACAGGGGGCGCGCACTGAAGCTTTCTTT
CASSNKQGARTEAFF
>TRBD1|TRBV25-1|few|TRBJ2-3
TGTGCCAGCAGTGAAAGGGAAACAGGGGTCCCAGATACGCAGTATTTT
CASSERETGVPDTQYF
>TRBD1|TRBV19|.|TRBJ1-2
TGTGCCAGTAGTATATCTTGGACAGGGGGAAATGGCTACACCTTC
CASSISWTGGNGYTF
>.|TRBV15|.|TRBJ2-3
TGTGCCACCAGCAGAGACCGGGTAAAGCCCACAGATACGCAGTATTTT
CATSRDRVKPTDTQYF
>TRBD2|TRBV3-1/TRBV3-2|.|TRBJ2-2
TGTGCCAGCAGCCAAGCAACTAGCGCAAACACCGGGGAGCTGTTTTTT
CASSQATSANTGELFF
>.|TRBV7-9|.|TRBJ2-1
TGTGCCAGCAGCTTAGGCGGGGGCCCTTACAATGAGCAGTTCTTC
CASSLGGGPYNEQFF
>TRBD1|TRBV19|.|TRBJ1-1
TGTGCCAGTAGCCCGACAGGGGTGATTACTGAAGCTTTCTTT
CASSPTGVITEAFF
>.|TRBV5-1|.|TRBJ2-1
TGCGCCAGCAGCTTAGGCCCCACCGCGGCGGGAAGACACAATGAGCAGTTCTTC
CASSLGPTAAGRHNEQFF
>.|TRBV7-3|.|TRBJ2-2
TGTGCCAGCAGCTCGCAGGACACCGGGGAGCTGTTTTTT
CASSSQDTGELFF
>.|TRBV5-1|.|TRBJ2-7
TGCGCCAGCAGCTTGGCCAACGAGGGCTACGAGCAGTACTTC
CASSLANEGYEQYF
>.|TRBV3-1/TRBV3-2|.|TRBJ2-5
TGTGCCAGCAGCCAAGAGAGGGTTTTAGAGACCCAGTACTTC
CASSQERVLETQYF
>TRBD1|TRBV19|.|TRBJ1-5
TGTGCCAGTAGAAAGACAGGGGATTTTAGCAATCAGCCCCAGCATTTT
CASRKTGDFSNQPQHF
>TRBD1|TRBV7-9|.|TRBJ2-3
TGTGCCAGCAGCTGGACAGGGGGTGCGCAGTATTTT
CASSWTGGAQYF
>.|TRBV7-9|once|TRBJ1-1
.
CASTRWVGSAEAFFGTFF
>.|TRBV2|.|TRBJ1-1
TGTGCCAGCAGTGAGTCGCAGGGTTTCACTGAAGCTTTCTTT
CASSESQGFTEAFF
>TRBD2|TRBV3-1/TRBV3-2|once|TRBJ2-7
TGTGCCAGCAGCCTTGGCCACAGCGGGAGGTCCTACGAGCAGTACTTC
CASSLGHSGRSYEQYF